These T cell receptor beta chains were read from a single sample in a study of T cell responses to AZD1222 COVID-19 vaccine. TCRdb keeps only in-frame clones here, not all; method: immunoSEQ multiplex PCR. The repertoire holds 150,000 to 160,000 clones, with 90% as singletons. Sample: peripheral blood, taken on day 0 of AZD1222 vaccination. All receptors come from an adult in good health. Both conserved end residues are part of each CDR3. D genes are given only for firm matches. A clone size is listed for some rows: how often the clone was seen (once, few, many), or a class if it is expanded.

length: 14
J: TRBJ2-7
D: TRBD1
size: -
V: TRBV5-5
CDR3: CASSLWGRGREQYF
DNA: TGTGCCAGCAGCCTCTGGGGCAGGGGGCGAGAGCAGTACTTC

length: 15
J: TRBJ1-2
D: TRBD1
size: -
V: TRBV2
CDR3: CASSDNVGTGNGYTF
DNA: TGTGCCAGCAGTGACAATGTAGGGACAGGGAATGGCTACACCTTC

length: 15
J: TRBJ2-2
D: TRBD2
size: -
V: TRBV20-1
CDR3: CSASQAGRITGELFF
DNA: TGCAGTGCTAGTCAAGCGGGACGAATCACCGGGGAGCTGTTTTTT

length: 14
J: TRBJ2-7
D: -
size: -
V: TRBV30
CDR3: CAWSVGGDTYEQYF
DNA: TGTGCCTGGAGTGTAGGAGGGGATACCTACGAGCAGTACTTC

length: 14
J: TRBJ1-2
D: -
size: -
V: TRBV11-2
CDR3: CASSLDRSDYGYTF
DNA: TGTGCCAGCAGCTTAGATCGGTCGGACTATGGCTACACCTTC

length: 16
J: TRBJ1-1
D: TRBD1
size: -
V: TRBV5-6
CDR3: CASSLANRGWITEAFF
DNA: TGTGCCAGCAGCTTGGCTAACAGGGGATGGATTACTGAAGCTTTCTTT

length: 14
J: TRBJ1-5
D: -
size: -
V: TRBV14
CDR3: CASSQGGRNQPQHF
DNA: TGTGCCAGCAGCCAAGGCGGGCGCAATCAGCCCCAGCATTTT

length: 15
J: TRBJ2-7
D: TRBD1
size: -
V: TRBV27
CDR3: CASRSEGTGFYEQYF
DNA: TGTGCCAGCAGGTCTGAGGGGACAGGATTCTACGAGCAGTACTTC

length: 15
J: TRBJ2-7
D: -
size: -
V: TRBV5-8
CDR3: CASSFRTAPTYEQYF
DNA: TGTGCCAGCAGCTTTAGGACAGCACCCACCTACGAGCAGTACTTC

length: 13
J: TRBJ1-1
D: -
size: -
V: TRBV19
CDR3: CASSIDPNTEAFF
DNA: TGTGCCAGTAGTATAGATCCGAACACTGAAGCTTTCTTT

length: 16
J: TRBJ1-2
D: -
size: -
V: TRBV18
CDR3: CASSPYGIAARDGYTF
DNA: TGTGCCAGCTCACCATATGGGATCGCCGCGCGTGATGGCTACACCTTC

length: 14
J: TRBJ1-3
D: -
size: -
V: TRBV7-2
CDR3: CASSSVYSGNTIYF
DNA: TGTGCCAGCAGCAGCGTTTACTCTGGAAACACCATATATTTT

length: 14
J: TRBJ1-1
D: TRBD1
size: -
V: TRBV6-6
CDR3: CASSYQGADTEAFF
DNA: TGTGCCAGCAGTTACCAGGGGGCGGACACTGAAGCTTTCTTT

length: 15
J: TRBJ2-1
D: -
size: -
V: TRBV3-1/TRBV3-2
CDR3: CASSQDGLVYNEQFF
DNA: TGTGCCAGCAGCCAAGACGGACTTGTTTACAATGAGCAGTTCTTC

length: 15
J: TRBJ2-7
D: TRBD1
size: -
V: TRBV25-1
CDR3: CASSPPGTGAYEQYF
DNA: TGTGCCAGCAGTCCCCCCGGGACAGGGGCCTACGAGCAGTACTTC

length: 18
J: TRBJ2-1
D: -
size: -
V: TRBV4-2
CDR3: CASSQDRFAHSGYNEQFF
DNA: TGTGCCAGCAGCCAAGATCGCTTCGCACATTCAGGGTACAATGAGCAGTTCTTC

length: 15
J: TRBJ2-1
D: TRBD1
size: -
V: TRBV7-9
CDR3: CASRTGTGGNNEQFF
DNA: TGTGCCAGCAGGACCGGGACAGGGGGGAACAATGAGCAGTTCTTC

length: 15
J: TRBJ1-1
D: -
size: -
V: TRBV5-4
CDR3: CASSLAGGGVTEAFF
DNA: TGTGCCAGCAGCTTGGCCGGAGGGGGTGTCACTGAAGCTTTCTTT

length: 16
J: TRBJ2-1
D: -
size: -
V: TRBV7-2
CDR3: CASSQRPGTFYNEQFF
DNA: TGTGCCAGCAGCCAAAGGCCAGGGACGTTTTACAATGAGCAGTTCTTC

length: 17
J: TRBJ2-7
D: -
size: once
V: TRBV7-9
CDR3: CASSHTASGRASYEQYF
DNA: TGTGCCAGCAGCCACACCGCCTCGGGACGGGCTTCCTACGAGCAGTACTTC

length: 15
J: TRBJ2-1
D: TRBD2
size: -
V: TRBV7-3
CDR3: CASSTLAGVYNEQFF
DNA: TGTGCCAGCAGCACCTTAGCGGGAGTCTACAATGAGCAGTTCTTC

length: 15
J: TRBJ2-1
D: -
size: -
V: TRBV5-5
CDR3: CASSLGGPSYNEQFF
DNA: TGTGCCAGCAGCTTGGGGGGTCCCTCCTACAATGAGCAGTTCTTC

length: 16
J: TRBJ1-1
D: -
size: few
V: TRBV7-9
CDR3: CASSLGPSPPKEGAFF
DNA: TGTGCCAGCAGCTTAGGGCCATCCCCCCCGAAGGAAGGGGCTTTCTTT

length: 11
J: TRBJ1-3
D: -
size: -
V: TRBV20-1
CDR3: CSAAYENTIYF
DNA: TGCAGTGCTGCCTACGAGAACACCATATATTTT

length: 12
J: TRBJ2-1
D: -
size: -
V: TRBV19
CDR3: CASSIFPNEQFF
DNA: TGTGCCAGTAGTATCTTCCCCAATGAGCAGTTCTTC

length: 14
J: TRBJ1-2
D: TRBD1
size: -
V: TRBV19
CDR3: CASSMGTANYGYTF
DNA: TGTGCCAGTAGTATGGGGACAGCTAACTATGGCTACACCTTC

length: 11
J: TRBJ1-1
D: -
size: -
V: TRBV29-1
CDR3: CSGSMNTEAFF
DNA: TGCAGCGGGTCAATGAACACTGAAGCTTTCTTT

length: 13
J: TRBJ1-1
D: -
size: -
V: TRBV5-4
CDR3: CASSLWSNTEAFF
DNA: TGTGCCAGCAGCTTGTGGTCGAACACTGAAGCTTTCTTT

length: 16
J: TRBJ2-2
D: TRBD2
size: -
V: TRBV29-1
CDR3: CSVELTSGSATGELFF
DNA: TGCAGCGTTGAACTTACTAGCGGGAGTGCTACCGGGGAGCTGTTTTTT

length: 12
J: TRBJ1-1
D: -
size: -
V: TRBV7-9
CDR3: CASTKRTNEAFF
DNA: TGTGCCAGCACCAAACGGACAAATGAAGCTTTCTTT

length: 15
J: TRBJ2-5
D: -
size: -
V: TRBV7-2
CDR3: CASSLSLGRAETQYF
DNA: TGTGCCAGCAGCTTAAGTCTGGGCAGGGCAGAGACCCAGTACTTC

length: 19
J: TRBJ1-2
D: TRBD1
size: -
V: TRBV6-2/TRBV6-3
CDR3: CASSNFLSGQGRSNYGYTF
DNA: TGTGCCAGCAGTAACTTCCTGTCGGGACAGGGGAGATCTAACTATGGCTACACCTTC

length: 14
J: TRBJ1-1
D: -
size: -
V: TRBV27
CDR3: CASMHPGGNTEAFF
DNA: TGTGCCAGCATGCATCCCGGGGGGAACACTGAAGCTTTCTTT

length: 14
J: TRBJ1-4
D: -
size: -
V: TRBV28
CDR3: CATASSVTNEKLFF
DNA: TGTGCCACCGCGTCGTCGGTGACTAATGAAAAACTGTTTTTT

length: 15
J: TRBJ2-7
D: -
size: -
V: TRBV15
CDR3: CATSRDVAVSYEQYF
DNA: TGTGCCACCAGCAGAGATGTGGCAGTCTCCTACGAGCAGTACTTC

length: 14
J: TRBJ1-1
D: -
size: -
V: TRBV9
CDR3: CASSVGQRNTEAFF
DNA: TGTGCCAGCAGCGTAGGACAGAGGAACACTGAAGCTTTCTTT

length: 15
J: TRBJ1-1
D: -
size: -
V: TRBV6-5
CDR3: CASSTAVKTRAEAFF
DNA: TGTGCCAGCAGCACGGCGGTTAAAACGAGGGCTGAAGCTTTCTTT

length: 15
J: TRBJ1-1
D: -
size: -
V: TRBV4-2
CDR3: CASSQGAGSRPEAFF
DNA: TGTGCCAGCAGCCAAGGGGCAGGGTCTCGCCCTGAAGCTTTCTTT

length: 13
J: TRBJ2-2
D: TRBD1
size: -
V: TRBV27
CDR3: CASRNTGAGELFF
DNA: TGTGCCAGCAGAAATACAGGGGCCGGGGAGCTGTTTTTT

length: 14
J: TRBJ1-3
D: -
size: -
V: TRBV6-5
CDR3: CASSQTGVDGTIYF
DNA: TGTGCCAGCAGTCAAACAGGAGTCGACGGCACCATATATTTT

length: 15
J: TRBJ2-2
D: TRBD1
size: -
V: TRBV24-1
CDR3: CATSDRRTGLRELFF
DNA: TGTGCCACCAGTGACCGCCGGACAGGGCTAAGGGAGCTGTTTTTT

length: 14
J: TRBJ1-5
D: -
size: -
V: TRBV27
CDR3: CASSSGASNQPQHF
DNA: TGTGCCAGCAGTAGTGGGGCGAGCAATCAGCCCCAGCATTTT

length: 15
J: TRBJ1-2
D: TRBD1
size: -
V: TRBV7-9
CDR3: CASSGQGTVLYGYTF
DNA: TGTGCCAGCAGCGGACAGGGAACGGTCCTCTATGGCTACACCTTC

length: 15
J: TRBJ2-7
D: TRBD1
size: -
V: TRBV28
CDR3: CASSYLDRGTYEQYF
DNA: TGTGCCAGCAGTTACCTGGACAGGGGGACCTACGAGCAGTACTTC